This T cell receptor (beta chain) comes out of a study of blood T cells in healthy people across ages. Whole-study results and caveats: The donors' CMV status was not determined, possibly confounding changes in expanded clonotypes. Per million T cells, the diversity of TCR beta decreased roughly linearly as age advanced. With unsorted PBMCs, a conclusive comparison of naive versus antigen-experienced cells was not possible.

With 5 bases clipped from V and 9 bases from J, the junction kept 8 bases outside the gene matches. The CDR3 has 16 amino acids. In germline, CDR1 is SGHTA, CDR2 FQGNSA. No fewer than 5 micrograms of total RNA were isolated from every sample. This clonotype appeared a single time. Its target is unknown. Combining a sample-barcoded 5' primer with a J-beta primer mix, a second PCR ran for roughly 6 to 11 cycles. TCRdb re-analysed the 5' RACE reads in MiXCR, keeping a single row per CDR3 protein. The table includes about 1.4 million distinct CDR3 sequences, approximately 59% detected once. This receptor was identified in a man between 18 and 29 years old in good health. The rearrangement links TRBV7-2 to TRBJ1-6; 12 nucleotides line up with TRBD1. Sequencing used blood. Here the CDR3 DNA reads TGTGCCAGCAGCCATACTCGGGGACAGGGGGCTTCACCCCTCCACTTT. Its protein product is CASSHTRGQGASPLHF.